The rows below give T cell receptor beta chains drawn from one sample of a study of Ad26.COV2.S vaccination and SARS-CoV-2 variants. Here immunoSEQ multiplex PCR was the method, and the copy in TCRdb shows in-frame clones only, minus some. This repertoire shows about 400,000 clones, approximately 90% found once; its top ten account for approximately 3.7%. The sample consisted of peripheral blood, taken in a trial of Ad26.COV2.S vaccine versus placebo. The receptors come from a person aged 18-60 years who received the Ad26.COV2.S COVID-19 vaccine or a placebo. CDR3s include the opening cysteine and the closing phenylalanine or tryptophan. A D gene is named only where the DNA matches it firmly. Not all rows give a size; the values are once, few, many and, for expanded clones, a class.

>TRBJ1-1|TRBV3-1/TRBV3-2|NA|NA
TGTGCCAGCAGCCAAGGGTACGATGAGACGGCTGAAGCTTTCTTT
CASSQGYDETAEAFF
>TRBJ1-6|TRBV6-1|NA|NA
TGTGCCAGCAGTGAAATGACGTCGCGTTCACCCCTCCACTTT
CASSEMTSRSPLHF
>TRBJ1-1|TRBV4-1|NA|NA
TGCGCCAGCAGCCTTACAGGCGTGAACACTGAAGCTTTCTTT
CASSLTGVNTEAFF
>TRBJ1-6|TRBV3-1/TRBV3-2|NA|NA
TGTGCCAGCAGCCAAGATCATTCCAGCGACGGAAATTCACCCCTCCACTTT
CASSQDHSSDGNSPLHF
>TRBJ2-7|TRBV7-2|NA|NA
TGTGCCAGCAGCCACGGGGGGCGCTCCTACGAGCAGTACTTC
CASSHGGRSYEQYF
>TRBJ2-1|TRBV18|TRBD2|NA
TGTGCCAGCTCACCATTGGCGGGGGATGACAATGAGCAGTTCTTC
CASSPLAGDDNEQFF
>TRBJ1-6|TRBV2|NA|few
TGTGCCAGCACTTTACAGGGCAGGGATTCACCCCTCCACTTT
CASTLQGRDSPLHF
>TRBJ1-1|TRBV19|NA|NA
TGTGCCAGTAGTATTGGGGAGAGGTTCACTGAAGCTTTCTTT
CASSIGERFTEAFF
>TRBJ2-3|TRBV7-2|NA|many
TGTGCCAGCAGCCACGGGACAAACGTAGATACGCAGTATTTT
CASSHGTNVDTQYF
>TRBJ1-5|TRBV10-3|NA|NA
TGTGCCATCAGTGAGTCGTTTGGTAGCAATCAGCCCCAGCATTTT
CAISESFGSNQPQHF
>TRBJ2-3|TRBV5-1|NA|NA
TGCGCCAGCAGCTCGGCAATACAGGGCCCAGATACGCAGTATTTT
CASSSAIQGPDTQYF
>TRBJ1-1|TRBV10-3|TRBD1|NA
TGTGCCATCAGTGAGAGCTTGACAGGGGTAGCAGCTTTCTTT
CAISESLTGVAAFF
>TRBJ2-1|TRBV7-2|NA|NA
TGTGCCAGCAGCTTATCCGCGGGTGCCTACCTTGAGCAGTTCTTC
CASSLSAGAYLEQFF
>TRBJ2-7|TRBV6-1|NA|NA
TGTGCCAGCAGTGACAGCCGGACCACCTACGAGCAGTACTTC
CASSDSRTTYEQYF
>TRBJ1-1|TRBV6-5|NA|NA
TGTGCCAGCAGTTACGCCCGGCTGATGAACACTGAAGCTTTCTTT
CASSYARLMNTEAFF
>TRBJ2-7|TRBV2|TRBD1|NA
TGTGCCAGCAGTCCCGAGACAGGGGGCCGGTACGAGCAGTACTTC
CASSPETGGRYEQYF
>TRBJ2-3|TRBV2|NA|once
TGTGCCAGCAAGATGGGGGGCGGCACAGATACGCAGTATTTT
CASKMGGGTDTQYF
>TRBJ2-4|TRBV7-8|TRBD2|NA
TGTGCCAGCAGCGAGGGACTAGCGTTAACTATTAAAAACATTCAGTACTTC
CASSEGLALTIKNIQYF
>TRBJ1-2|TRBV5-4|NA|few
TGTGCCAGCAGAACACCGGTCGGAAGCTACACCTTC
CASRTPVGSYTF
>TRBJ2-1|TRBV12-2|NA|NA
TGTGCAAGTCGCTTAGTCGGGGAGAGGTCCGCGGGCCATGAGCAGTTCTTC
CASRLVGERSAGHEQFF
>TRBJ1-1|TRBV23-1|NA|NA
TGCGCCAGCAGTCAATCGGGGGCAGTACTTCTGAGGACTGAAGCTTTCTTT
CASSQSGAVLLRTEAFF
>TRBJ1-1|TRBV6-5|TRBD1|few
TGTGCCAGCAGGTACCAAACAGGGGCCAGGAACACTGAAGCTTTCTTT
CASRYQTGARNTEAFF
>TRBJ1-1|TRBV7-8|NA|NA
TGTGCCAGCAGCTTAGGTCAGCGTCGTAACACTGAAGCTTTCTTT
CASSLGQRRNTEAFF
>TRBJ1-6|TRBV6-5|TRBD1|NA
TGTGCCACCCGTGGACAGGGGGTATATAATTCACCCCTCCACTTT
CATRGQGVYNSPLHF
>TRBJ1-5|TRBV6-6|TRBD1|NA
TGTGCCAGCAGTCCACAGGGGAATCAGCCCCAGCATTTT
CASSPQGNQPQHF
>TRBJ2-2|TRBV7-2|TRBD2|NA
TGTGCCAGCAGCCTAGCGGGGGGAGTTAACACCGGGGAGCTGTTTTTT
CASSLAGGVNTGELFF
>TRBJ1-2|TRBV10-1|NA|few
TGCGCCAGCAGTGAACCGGGACGCCCTCCGGCTGGCTACACCTTC
CASSEPGRPPAGYTF
>TRBJ2-3|TRBV7-2|TRBD1|NA
TGTGCCAGCAGCTTAGTCGGGGACAGTACAGATACGCAGTATTTT
CASSLVGDSTDTQYF
>TRBJ1-1|TRBV7-9|NA|once
TGTGCCAGCAGCTTAGCTATCCAGGGTGAAGCTTTCTTT
CASSLAIQGEAFF
>TRBJ2-6|TRBV30|NA|NA
TGTGCCTGGAGCCCTCGGAGTCCCGGGGCCAACGTCCTGACTTTC
CAWSPRSPGANVLTF
>TRBJ1-1|TRBV5-1|TRBD1|NA
TGCGCCAGCAGCGAACAGACAGGGGATTTGGGTGAAGCTTTCTTT
CASSEQTGDLGEAFF
>TRBJ1-3|TRBV5-4|TRBD1|NA
TGTGCCAGCAGCTCACTGGACAGGGCGGAAAACACCATATATTTT
CASSSLDRAENTIYF
>TRBJ1-1|TRBV4-1|NA|NA
TGCGCCAGCAGCCAACCCCTTCAGGGAAACACTGAAGCTTTCTTT
CASSQPLQGNTEAFF
>TRBJ2-2|TRBV3-1/TRBV3-2|NA|once
TGTGCCAGCAGACGCCAGGACAGGAACACCGGGGAGCTGTTTTTT
CASRRQDRNTGELFF
>TRBJ1-2|TRBV2|NA|NA
TGTGCCAGCAGGGCAGCGAGCTATGGCTACACCTTC
CASRAASYGYTF
>TRBJ1-2|TRBV5-6|TRBD1|NA
TGTGCCAGCAGCCCATTGACAGGGGGCTATGGCTACACCTTC
CASSPLTGGYGYTF
>TRBJ1-2|TRBV27|TRBD1|NA
TGTGCCAGCAGTAACGGACAGGGGGATCTCTATGGCTACACCTTC
CASSNGQGDLYGYTF
>TRBJ1-6|TRBV4-1|TRBD1|NA
TGCGCCAGCAGCCAAGATCGGGGACAGGGAAACCCTGTGAATTCACCCCTCCACTTT
CASSQDRGQGNPVNSPLHF
>TRBJ1-2|TRBV5-1|NA|NA
TGCGCCAGCAGCTTGGACGGGACAAATAACTATGGCTACACCTTC
CASSLDGTNNYGYTF
>TRBJ2-7|TRBV2|NA|NA
TGTGCCAGCCAGTCGGCCTACGAGCAGTACTTC
CASQSAYEQYF
>TRBJ1-1|TRBV2|NA|NA
TGTGCCAGCAGGGCCGACGGCGGGGGGAACACTGAAGCTTTCTTT
CASRADGGGNTEAFF
>TRBJ1-2|TRBV7-9|NA|NA
TGTGCCAGCAGCCATAAGGTGACTGAGACCTTCTATGGCTACACCTTC
CASSHKVTETFYGYTF
>TRBJ2-3|TRBV11-2|TRBD2|NA
TGTGCCAGCAGAAAGACTAGCGGAAGCACAGATACGCAGTATTTT
CASRKTSGSTDTQYF
>TRBJ2-2|TRBV7-7|TRBD1|few
TGTGCTAGCAGCGAGAGACCGGGACAGGGGACCGGGGAGCTGTTTTTT
CASSERPGQGTGELFF
>TRBJ1-2|TRBV5-8|NA|NA
TGTGCCAGCAGCTCCGGGGAGTATGGCTACACCTTC
CASSSGEYGYTF
>TRBJ1-4|TRBV6-6|TRBD1|NA
TGTGCCAGCAGACCCGGACAGGGTGGTAATGAAAAACTGTTTTTT
CASRPGQGGNEKLFF
>TRBJ2-1|TRBV6-5|TRBD2|NA
TGTGCCAGCGCCGGGACTAGCGGGCCCAATGAGCAGTTCTTC
CASAGTSGPNEQFF
>TRBJ2-5|TRBV29-1|TRBD1|NA
TGCAGCGTTGTACAGGGGCCGCGCCAAGAGACCCAGTACTTC
CSVVQGPRQETQYF
>TRBJ1-6|TRBV27|NA|few
TGTGCCAGCGGTTTCTATAATTCACCCCTCCACTTT
CASGFYNSPLHF
>TRBJ2-3|TRBV5-4|NA|NA
TGTGCCAGCAGCTTGAGAGGGGGGATGGGCACAGATACGCAGTATTTT
CASSLRGGMGTDTQYF
>TRBJ1-4|TRBV14|NA|NA
TGTGCCAGCAGCCAAGAGTCAGGGGAAGGTTTGGAAGCTAATGAAAAACTGTTTTTT
CASSQESGEGLEANEKLFF
>TRBJ2-2|TRBV5-4|NA|NA
TGTGCCAGCAGACCCGGGACCACTTCAGGGGAGCTGTTTTTT
CASRPGTTSGELFF
>TRBJ2-1|TRBV5-4|NA|NA
TGTGCCAGCAGCTTAGACTACCAACCATACAATGAGCAGTTCTTC
CASSLDYQPYNEQFF
>TRBJ2-3|TRBV27|NA|NA
TGTGCCAGCAGTTTGGAAGGGACTTCTAGCACAGATACGCAGTATTTT
CASSLEGTSSTDTQYF
>TRBJ2-3|TRBV6-5|NA|NA
TGTGCCAGCAGTCCCTGGGGGGGCGGGACAGATACGCAGTATTTT
CASSPWGGGTDTQYF
>TRBJ1-4|TRBV27|NA|NA
TGTGCCAGCGGTCCCCTCGGGGACATTAATGAAAAACTGTTTTTT
CASGPLGDINEKLFF